The 20 T cell receptor beta chains below were found in one sample sequenced in a study of CD8 T cells in ankylosing spondylitis (dated by TCRdb to between 2016 and 2019). Library method: 5' RACE. For sequencing, an Illumina HiSeq 2500 was employed. TCRdb reworked the public reads: Q25 trimming with fastp, MiXCR clone assembly, productive beta chains retained. Rows matching on CDR3 protein sequence are summarized as one entry with the most common DNA and genes. The sample profile shows around 150,000 distinct CDR3 sequences; 11% of them were found once. Of the sample, just under 30% is held by the ten largest clones. Source material: blood, either unsorted or a sorted T cell fraction (not recorded which). The receptors originated from a male donor with ankylosing spondylitis or in good health (not recorded which).

In its sample, this clonotype was seen many times. This chain links TRBV10-3 with TRBJ1-6; D is perhaps TRBD1 (6 bases). V was shortened by 9 bases and J by 6 bases, with 12 bases between the two germline ends. From germline, CDR1 is ENHRY and CDR2 SYGVKD. The CDR3 runs 13 residues. The CDR3 sequence is CAMHRDSNSPLHF. The DNA of the CDR3 is TGTGCCATGCACAGGGACTCTAATTCACCCCTCCACTTT.

This clonotype was detected ten times or more. The chain joins TRBV20-1 to TRBJ2-3, with D uncertain. CDR3 length: 12 amino acids. Trimming cost V 5 bases and J 5 bases, with 11 bases left between them. Germline CDR1 is DFQATT and CDR2 is SNEGSKA (reference sequence). The CDR3 sequence is CSAPARGDTQYF. CDR3 DNA: TGCAGTGCTCCGGCCCGTGGAGATACGCAGTATTTT.

The chain uses TRBV11-2 and TRBJ2-5; D call uncertain. The V gene lost 6 bases and the J gene lost 1 base, with 18 bases spanning the gap. The CDR3 loop spans 16 amino acids. CDR1 and CDR2 (germline): SGHAT, FQNNGV. CDR3 amino acids: CASRRRNTVGQETQYF. The CDR3 DNA is TGTGCCAGCAGGCGAAGGAACACCGTGGGCCAAGAGACCCAGTACTTC.

There are a few counts of this clonotype. The chain employs TRBV12-3 or TRBV12-4 and TRBJ2-3; D is possibly TRBD2 (6 bases). Trimming took off 1 base at V and 9 bases at J, with 17 bases between the two ends. The CDR3 spans 15 residues. This chain's CDR3 is CASSLGTIGRGTQYF. The CDR3 coding sequence is TGTGCCAGCAGTTTAGGGACTATCGGTCGAGGGACGCAGTATTTT.

This clonotype was seen a handful of times. The V call is TRBV27, the J call TRBJ2-7, with 7 bases fitting TRBD1. J gave up 0 bases and V 8 bases, and 13 bases lay outside the gene matches. The CDR3 covers 16 residues. The V gene's germline CDR1 is MNHEY and CDR2 SMNVEV (reference sequence). The CDR3 spells CASSNPTGARSYEQYF. CDR3 DNA sequence: TGTGCCAGCTCCAATCCTACAGGGGCCCGCTCCTACGAGCAGTACTTC.

The CDR3 region is CASSFPDGLYGYTF. The CDR3 DNA reads TGTGCCAGCAGCTTCCCGGACGGGCTCTATGGCTACACCTTC. This chain connects TRBV7-9 to TRBJ1-2, with D unclear. The CDR3 is 14 residues long. The V end was cut by 3 bases, the J end by 4 bases, with 12 bases between. Germline CDR1 SEHNR, CDR2 FQNEAQ (reference sequence).

This clonotype was detected many times. The chain has TRBV10-3 and TRBJ1-4; 10 bases map to TRBD1. The CDR3 is made up of 16 amino acids. Germline V gives CDR1 ENHRY, CDR2 SYGVKD. Trimming at V came to 3 bases and at J to 0 bases, leaving 1 base not matched to a gene. The CDR3 sequence: CAISEGQGATNEKLFF. CDR3 DNA sequence: TGTGCCATCAGTGAAGGACAGGGGGCAACTAATGAAAAACTGTTTTTT.

This clonotype turned up a few times. This sequence joins TRBV29-1 and TRBJ1-2; maybe TRBD1 (5 bases). This CDR3 comprises 14 residues. Trimming took 6 bases from V and 5 from J, leaving 19 bases between them. CDR1 is SQVTM and CDR2 is ANQGSEA in the germline V gene. The CDR3 DNA reads TGCAGCGTCCAGGGCCCCACACGTGGGTATGGCTACACCTTC. Amino acid sequence: CSVQGPTRGYGYTF.

This clonotype was counted a few times. The CDR3, as DNA: TGCAGTGCTAGAGACCAGGACAGTTTACAGGGGTACGCCTACAATGAGCAGTTCTTC. As protein: CSARDQDSLQGYAYNEQFF. The rearrangement uses TRBV20-1 and TRBJ2-1, with 7 bases lining up with TRBD1. This CDR3 is 19 amino acids long. The ends lost 0 bases at V and 2 bases at J; junction bases unmatched: 16. Germline V gene sequence: CDR1 DFQATT, CDR2 SNEGSKA (reference sequence).

The chain recombines TRBV20-1 with TRBJ2-5; weak D call: TRBD2 (7 bases). Trimming cost V 5 bases and J 2 bases, with 12 bases left between them. Germline V gives CDR1 DFQATT, CDR2 SNEGSKA (reference sequence). This CDR3 has 13 amino acids. The CDR3 nucleotides are TGCAGTGCTGGGGGGGGCGGTCAAGAGACCCAGTACTTC. Residues: CSAGGGGQETQYF.

This clonotype was recorded at least ten times. CDR3 loop: CATSRELGRSTDTQYF. CDR3 in DNA: TGTGCCACCAGCAGAGAATTGGGACGCAGCACAGATACGCAGTATTTT. The V gene is TRBV15, the J gene TRBJ2-3; D may correspond to TRBD1 or TRBD2 (5 bases each). The CDR3 spans 16 residues. V was clipped by 0 bases and J by 0 bases, with 10 bases between them. In germline, CDR1 is LNHNV, CDR2 YYDKDF (reference sequence).

The chain uses TRBV7-2 and TRBJ2-5; 12 nucleotides agree with TRBD2. Losses at the gene ends were 5 bases for V and 3 bases for J; bases not matched to a gene: 10. Germline-derived CDR1 and CDR2 are SGHTA and FQGNSA. The CDR3 runs 17 residues. CDR3 in DNA: TGTGCCAGCAGCGCTAGCGGGGGGGCGGTCCGAAAAGAGACCCAGTACTTC. This translates into CASSASGGAVRKETQYF.

This clonotype has a count of ten or more. The CDR3, as DNA: TGCGCCAGCAGCCGCGGGCAGGACAGGTTTCAAATCGAGCAGTACTTC. Encoded protein: CASSRGQDRFQIEQYF. The rearrangement joins TRBV5-1 to TRBJ2-7, with 7 bases that match TRBD1. This CDR3 has 16 amino acids. The V gene's germline CDR1 is SGHRS and CDR2 YFSETQ. V lost 4 bases to trimming and J lost 6 bases; unmatched junction nucleotides: 16. Together with reference TRBV5-1 and TRBJ2-7, the CDR3 gives the full variable domain: KAGVTQTPRYLIKTRGQQVTLSCSPISGHRSVSWYQQTPGQGLQFLFEYFSETQRNKGNFPGRFSGRQFSNSRSEMNVSTLELGDSALYLCASSRGQDRFQIEQYFGPGTRLTVT.

The table lists this clonotype with many counts. CDR3 nucleotide sequence: TGTGCCAGCAGTAACGACAGTTTCTCCTACGAGCAGTACTTC. This codes for CASSNDSFSYEQYF. The V and J genes are TRBV28 and TRBJ2-7; possible D gene TRBD1, 5 bases. This CDR3 is 14 amino acids long. Per the germline V gene, CDR1 is MDHEN and CDR2 is SYDVKM. Trimming took off 5 bases at V and 0 bases at J, with 11 bases between the two ends.

This clonotype showed up many times. The rearrangement links TRBV5-1 to TRBJ2-4, with TRBD1 identical over 7 bases. This CDR3 comprises 12 residues. Unmatched junction bases numbered 1, after V lost 5 bases and J lost 5 bases. CDR1 and CDR2 (germline): SGHRS, YFSETQ. The CDR3 nucleotides are TGCGCCAGCAGAGACAGGGAAAACATTCAGTACTTC. Amino acid sequence: CASRDRENIQYF.

This clonotype was seen repeatedly, ten times or more. This chain links TRBV5-5 with TRBJ2-1; no clear D. The CDR3 extends over 16 amino acids. CDR1 is SGHKS and CDR2 is YYEKEE in the germline V gene (reference sequence). The V and J ends lost 0 bases and 0 bases respectively, with 10 bases between them. CDR3 in DNA: TGTGCCAGCAGCTTGGCGGCCCAAAGCTCCTACAATGAGCAGTTCTTC. Protein: CASSLAAQSSYNEQFF.

Many counts were recorded for this clonotype. The rearrangement links TRBV11-2 to TRBJ2-3, with D uncertain. Per germline, CDR1 SGHAT and CDR2 FQNNGV. The CDR3 totals 13 residues. V lost 5 bases and J lost 2, with 8 bases in between. The CDR3 loop is CASSLPVTDTQYF. In DNA, the CDR3 is TGTGCCAGCAGCCTCCCAGTCACAGATACGCAGTATTTT. The variable domain in full, completed from reference TRBV11-2 and TRBJ2-3, reads EAGVAQSPRYKIIEKRQSVAFWCNPISGHATLYWYQQILGQGPKLLIQFQNNGVVDDSQLPKDRFSAERLKGVDSTLKIQPAKLEDSAVYLCASSLPVTDTQYFGPGTRLTVL.

This clonotype was seen at least ten times. The chain uses TRBV27 and TRBJ2-1; 9 bases map to TRBD1. Per the germline V gene, CDR1 is MNHEY and CDR2 is SMNVEV (reference sequence). J lost 4 bases, V lost 3 bases, and 4 bases had no gene match. The CDR3 contains 15 residues. The CDR3 region is CASSFRDRGYNEQFF. CDR3 coding DNA: TGTGCCAGCAGTTTTCGAGACAGGGGGTACAATGAGCAGTTCTTC.

Ten or more counts support this clonotype. The rearrangement joins TRBV20-1 to TRBJ2-3, with D hard to call. The germline V and J ends were trimmed by 7 bases and 3 bases, with 17 bases remaining between them. The CDR3 loop spans 14 amino acids. Germline CDR1 and CDR2: DFQATT and SNEGSKA (reference sequence). This chain's CDR3 is CSVRTAASTDTQYF. The CDR3 nucleotides read TGCAGTGTGAGAACTGCAGCTAGTACAGATACGCAGTATTTT.

This rearrangement joins TRBV7-2 to TRBJ2-1; the D gene is possibly TRBD2 (6 bases). V was trimmed by 4 bases and J by 9 bases, leaving 19 bases between them. There are 15 residues in the CDR3. Germline CDR1 and CDR2: SGHTA and FQGNSA. CDR3 amino acids: CASSSGLNPGTEQFF. CDR3 nucleotide sequence: TGTGCCAGCAGCTCGGGACTGAACCCTGGGACTGAGCAGTTCTTC.